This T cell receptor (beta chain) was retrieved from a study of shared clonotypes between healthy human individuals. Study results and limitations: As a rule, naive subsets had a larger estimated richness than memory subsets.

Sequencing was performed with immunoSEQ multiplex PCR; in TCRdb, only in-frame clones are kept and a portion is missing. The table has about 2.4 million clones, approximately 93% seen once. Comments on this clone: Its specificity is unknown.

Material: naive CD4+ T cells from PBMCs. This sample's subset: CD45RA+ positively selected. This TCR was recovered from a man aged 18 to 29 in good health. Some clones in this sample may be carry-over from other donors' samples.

CDR3 sequence reads: CASSRGLTRIYPQHF. The CDR3 DNA sequence: TGTGCCAGCAGCAGGGGATTAACGAGAATTTATCCCCAGCATTTT. The chain recombines TRBV28 with TRBJ1-5; maybe TRBD1 (6 bases). The CDR3 consists of 15 residues. Germline assignment: CDR1 MDHEN and CDR2 SYDVKM. Trimming stripped 6 bases from V and 10 bases from J, with 22 bases between.